The 10 T cell receptor beta chains reported below all come from one sample, sequenced in a study of beta chain features in type 1 diabetes. All of the isolated RNA was reverse transcribed, so expressed TCRB transcripts were sequenced. TCRdb keeps only in-frame clones here, not all; method: immunoSEQ multiplex PCR. The sample has under 300,000 clones; about a sixth are singletons. These receptors have no identified antigens. Overall study results and limits: Within each of all four CD4+ subsets, Type 1 diabetes patients had TCRB CDR3s that were moderately but significantly shorter.

Sequencing used naive CD4+ T cells from blood. The receptor set was obtained from a man aged 30-40 years with type 1 diabetes.

This clone was found a few times. The J gene is TRBJ2-3, the V gene TRBV28; D is unresolved. This CDR3 has 12 residues. CDR1 is MDHEN, CDR2 SYDVKM, per germline. Trimming took off 5 bases at V and 2 bases at J, with 5 bases between the two ends. The CDR3 bases are TGTGCCAGCAGTCTCCCCACAGATACGCAGTATTTT. This gives the protein CASSLPTDTQYF.

The CDR3 DNA reads as TGTGCCAGCAGTCCTCGGACAGGTTCCTATCAGCCCCAGCATTTT. Its translation is CASSPRTGSYQPQHF. The rearrangement joins TRBV27 to TRBJ1-5; 7 bases map to TRBD1. V lost 5 bases to trimming and J lost 5 bases; unmatched junction nucleotides: 9. This CDR3 spans 15 amino acids. Germline V gives CDR1 MNHEY, CDR2 SMNVEV (reference sequence).

V usage is TRBV25-1 and J usage is TRBJ1-1; TRBD1 is a possible D gene (5 bases). V shed 5 bases and J shed 3 bases, with 10 bases lying between them. Germline V gene lookup returns CDR1 MGHDK and CDR2 SYGVNS. The CDR3 is 13 amino acids. The CDR3: CASSSGRDTEAFF. The CDR3 region has the DNA TGTGCCAGCAGTTCAGGGAGAGACACTGAAGCTTTCTTT.

As DNA, the CDR3 is TGTGCCTGGGGACACTTGAACACTGAAGCTTTCTTT. Residues: CAWGHLNTEAFF. The chain couples TRBV30 to TRBJ1-1, with D possibly TRBD1 on 5 matching bases. Germline lookup yields CDR1 GTSNPN and CDR2 SVGIG (reference sequence). The CDR3 consists of 12 residues. V lost 5 bases and J lost 0, with 7 bases in between.

This clone was recorded a few times. V usage is TRBV7-9 and J usage is TRBJ2-7; 10 nucleotides agree with TRBD1. Trimming removed 8 bases from V and 0 bases from J; junction bases left unmatched: 7. This CDR3 contains 15 residues. The germline V gene has CDR1 SEHNR and CDR2 FQNEAQ (reference sequence). CDR3 protein: CASRQGAMSSYEQYF. The DNA for the CDR3 is TGTGCCAGCCGACAGGGGGCCATGAGCTCCTACGAGCAGTACTTC.

The genes are TRBV7-6 and TRBJ2-7; no reliable D call. Germline CDR1 and CDR2: SGHVS and FNYEAQ. The length of the CDR3 is 15 residues. The germline V and J ends were trimmed by 1 base and 0 bases, with 10 bases remaining between them. The CDR3 reads CASSLGSGASYEQYF. Written as DNA, the CDR3 is TGTGCCAGCAGCTTAGGTTCCGGAGCCTCCTACGAGCAGTACTTC. Filled out from reference TRBV7-6 and TRBJ2-7, the complete variable domain reads GAGVSQSPRYKVTKRGQDVALRCDPISGHVSLYWYRQALGQGPEFLTYFNYEAQQDKSGLPNDRFSAERPEGSISTLTIQRTEQRDSAMYRCASSLGSGASYEQYFGPGTRLTVT.

The V and J genes are TRBV7-2 and TRBJ1-1; the D is unclear. V gave up 4 bases and J gave up 0 bases, with 6 bases separating them. The CDR3 loop spans 13 amino acids. CDR1 SGHTA and CDR2 FQGNSA come from the germline V gene. CDR3 residues: CASSSYMNTEAFF. As DNA, the CDR3 is TGTGCCAGCAGCTCCTACATGAACACTGAAGCTTTCTTT.

This clone occurred a few times. The V call is TRBV9, the J call TRBJ1-2; tentative D call: TRBD1 (6 bases). V shed 3 bases and J shed 6 bases, with 15 bases lying between them. The CDR3 covers 14 residues. Germline CDR1 is SGDLS and CDR2 is YYNGEE. The CDR3 sequence: CASSGRGSGDGYTF. CDR3 coding DNA: TGTGCCAGCAGCGGCAGGGGCTCAGGCGATGGCTACACCTTC. The full variable domain, rest sourced from reference TRBV9 and TRBJ1-2, is DSGVTQTPKHLITATGQRVTLRCSPRSGDLSVYWYQQSLDQGLQFLIQYYNGEERAKGNILERFSAQQFPDLHSELNLSSLELGDSALYFCASSGRGSGDGYTFGSGTRLTVV.

The rearrangement joins TRBV19 to TRBJ2-1; D may be TRBD2 (6 bases). Trimming stripped 10 bases from V and 13 bases from J, with 11 bases between. Germline values: CDR1 LNHDA, CDR2 SQIVND (reference sequence). The CDR3 runs to 9 residues. The CDR3 DNA follows: TGTGCCACGAAAGCGGGCCAGTTCTTC. This gives the protein CATKAGQFF.

There are a few counts of this clone. In the same sample, other DNA sequences code for this CDR3. This chain links TRBV14 with TRBJ2-5; no reliable D call. Germline lookup yields CDR1 SGHDN and CDR2 FVKESK. Trimming took 3 bases from V and 1 from J, leaving 6 bases between them. The CDR3 has 13 residues. In nucleotides, the CDR3 is TGTGCCAGCAGCCAGGGCGCCCAAGAGACCCAGTACTTC. Translation gives CASSQGAQETQYF.